A selection of T cell receptor beta chains follows, all from one sample in a study of cytomegalovirus exposure and HLA in healthy donors. TCRdb keeps only in-frame clones here, not all; method: immunoSEQ multiplex PCR. This sample contains about 200,000 clones. The specimen sequenced was PBMCs. The receptors originated from a boy between 10 and 17 years old in good health and CMV-seronegative. Both conserved end residues are part of each CDR3. The order of the fields is V gene, D gene, J gene, CDR3 protein, CDR3 DNA. A D gene is named only where the DNA matches it firmly.

TRBV5-4	NA	TRBJ1-5	CASSSYGGGPQHF	TGTGCCAGCAGCTCTTATGGGGGCGGGCCCCAGCATTTT
TRBV19	TRBD1	TRBJ1-1	CASRAGGNTEAFF	TGTGCCAGCCGTGCAGGGGGGAACACTGAAGCTTTCTTT
TRBV27	TRBD2	TRBJ2-1	CASTRGRGGNEQFF	TGTGCCAGCACCCGGGGGAGGGGTGGGAATGAGCAGTTCTTC
TRBV27	TRBD2	TRBJ2-1	CASSFSGAYNEQFF	TGTGCCAGCAGTTTCAGCGGGGCCTACAATGAGCAGTTCTTC
TRBV9	NA	TRBJ2-7	CASSVGTTYEQYF	TGTGCCAGCAGCGTAGGGACTACTTACGAGCAGTACTTC
TRBV5-5	TRBD1	TRBJ2-2	CASSVGQTITGELFF	TGTGCCAGCAGCGTGGGACAGACAATCACCGGGGAGCTGTTTTTT
TRBV7-2	TRBD1	TRBJ1-5	CASSLGQGIEPQHF	TGTGCCAGCAGCTTGGGACAGGGGATAGAGCCCCAGCATTTT
TRBV16	TRBD1	TRBJ1-2	CASSHTGTGTGGMGYTF	TGTGCCAGCAGCCACACAGGGACCGGGACAGGGGGCATGGGCTACACCTTC
TRBV6-5	TRBD2	TRBJ2-7	CASSNSGGTGYEQYF	TGTGCCAGCAGCAATAGCGGGGGCACGGGGTACGAGCAGTACTTC
TRBV6-5	NA	TRBJ1-1	CASSYVAGAGEAFF	TGTGCCAGCAGTTACGTGGCGGGAGCTGGTGAAGCTTTCTTT
TRBV2	TRBD1	TRBJ1-2	CASSGRGDYGYTF	TGTGCCAGCAGTGGCAGGGGGGACTATGGCTACACCTTC
TRBV7-2	NA	TRBJ1-6	CASQNQVLSYNSPLHF	TGTGCCAGCCAGAATCAGGTCCTCTCCTATAATTCACCCCTCCACTTT
TRBV5-1	NA	TRBJ1-1	CASSLMGAQNTEAFF	TGCGCCAGCAGCTTGATGGGAGCCCAGAACACTGAAGCTTTCTTT
TRBV28	NA	TRBJ2-7	CASSSAAGSYEQYF	TGTGCCAGCAGTTCCGCTGCCGGGTCCTACGAGCAGTACTTC
TRBV7-2	NA	TRBJ2-7	CASSLRTENRAEQYF	TGTGCCAGCAGCTTAAGGACAGAAAATCGGGCCGAGCAGTACTTC
TRBV7-2	TRBD1	TRBJ1-2	CASSLERQGGYGYTF	TGTGCCAGCAGCTTAGAGAGACAGGGGGGCTATGGCTACACCTTC
TRBV21-1	NA	TRBJ2-5	CASSEYRGLQETQYF	TGTGCCAGCAGCGAATACAGGGGGCTCCAAGAGACCCAGTACTTC
TRBV6-5	TRBD1	TRBJ1-1	CASSNDRGHAEAFF	TGTGCCAGCAGTAATGACAGGGGGCACGCTGAAGCTTTCTTT
TRBV6-6	NA	TRBJ2-1	CASSWTADEQFF	TGTGCCAGCAGTTGGACAGCCGATGAGCAGTTCTTC
TRBV2	TRBD2	TRBJ2-1	CATISGVYNEQFF	TGTGCCACCATTAGCGGGGTTTACAATGAGCAGTTCTTC
TRBV7-8	NA	TRBJ1-2	CASSLGSFNYGYTF	TGTGCCAGCAGCTTAGGTTCATTCAACTATGGCTACACCTTC
TRBV6-1	NA	TRBJ1-2	CASSGLYGQGSGYTF	TGTGCCAGCAGTGGCCTCTATGGGCAGGGCAGCGGCTACACCTTC
TRBV27	NA	TRBJ1-3	CASIDSNPGSTIYF	TGTGCCAGCATCGACAGCAACCCAGGAAGCACCATATATTTT
TRBV7-8	NA	TRBJ2-3	CASSLRGATDTQYF	TGTGCCAGCAGCTTGCGCGGGGCAACAGATACGCAGTATTTT
TRBV5-6	TRBD2	TRBJ2-5	CASSLLPGLAGGRRETQYF	TGTGCCAGCAGCTTACTCCCTGGACTAGCGGGGGGAAGGAGGGAGACCCAGTACTTC
TRBV5-6	TRBD1	TRBJ2-7	CASSLTWTGGGYEQYF	TGTGCCAGCAGCTTGACCTGGACAGGGGGCGGCTACGAGCAGTACTTC
TRBV7-8	TRBD1	TRBJ1-5	CASSPGTGKYSNQPQHF	TGTGCCAGCAGCCCCGGGACAGGGAAATATAGCAATCAGCCCCAGCATTTT
TRBV5-4	TRBD1	TRBJ1-1	CASSNRMTQGMNTEAFF	TGTGCCAGCAGCAACCGAATGACACAGGGGATGAACACTGAAGCTTTCTTT
TRBV6-5	NA	TRBJ2-7	CASSYGAGATYEQYF	TGTGCCAGCAGTTACGGAGCAGGGGCCACCTACGAGCAGTACTTC
TRBV5-6	NA	TRBJ1-5	CASSSRGAALNQPQHF	TGTGCCAGCAGCTCCCGGGGGGCAGCACTGAATCAGCCCCAGCATTTT
TRBV6-5	NA	TRBJ2-3	CASSTGFADTQYF	TGTGCCAGCAGTACAGGTTTCGCAGATACGCAGTATTTT
TRBV4-1	TRBD2	TRBJ2-7	CASSQGLAGGVNSYEQYF	TGCGCCAGCAGCCAAGGGCTAGCGGGGGGCGTAAACTCCTACGAGCAGTACTTC
TRBV5-3	NA	TRBJ2-7	CARSLTKGARYEQYF	TGTGCCAGAAGCTTGACTAAAGGGGCCCGCTACGAGCAGTACTTC
TRBV18	NA	TRBJ2-7	CASSPGGSYEQYF	TGTGCCAGCTCACCGGGGGGCTCCTACGAGCAGTACTTC
TRBV4-1	TRBD2	TRBJ2-3	CASSQDLGTSGGSSTDTQYF	TGCGCCAGCAGCCAAGACTTGGGGACTAGCGGGGGGAGTAGCACAGATACGCAGTATTTT
TRBV11-2	NA	TRBJ2-3	CASRALDTLSTDTQYF	TGTGCCAGCAGAGCACTGGACACCCTAAGCACAGATACGCAGTATTTT
TRBV5-6	NA	TRBJ1-2	CASSLAQGSHGYTF	TGTGCCAGCAGCTTGGCTCAGGGGAGCCATGGCTACACCTTC
TRBV30	TRBD1	TRBJ2-7	CAFIPTGISYEQYF	TGTGCCTTTATCCCGACAGGGATCTCCTACGAGCAGTACTTC
TRBV7-2	NA	TRBJ2-7	CASSFSGYEQYF	TGTGCCAGCAGCTTCTCAGGGTACGAGCAGTACTTC
TRBV7-6	NA	TRBJ1-1	CASSLAGKGTEAFF	TGTGCCAGCAGCTTAGCAGGAAAGGGGACTGAAGCTTTCTTT
TRBV2	NA	TRBJ2-7	CASRRSSYEQYF	TGTGCCAGCAGAAGGAGCTCCTACGAGCAGTACTTC
TRBV19	TRBD1	TRBJ2-3	CASKALTQGMGDTQYF	TGTGCCAGTAAGGCCTTAACACAGGGGATGGGAGATACGCAGTATTTT
TRBV4-1	NA	TRBJ2-7	CASSQEDHRTYEQYF	TGCGCCAGCAGCCAAGAAGATCACAGGACCTACGAGCAGTACTTC
TRBV5-4	NA	TRBJ2-7	CASSLPGGYEQYF	TGTGCCAGCAGCCTGCCCGGGGGCTACGAGCAGTACTTC
TRBV7-6	TRBD1	TRBJ2-5	CASTLGDRVQTQYF	TGTGCCAGCACCCTGGGGGACAGGGTGCAGACCCAGTACTTC
TRBV27	NA	TRBJ2-1	CASSPWWGDRSYNEQFF	TGTGCCAGCAGTCCCTGGTGGGGGGACCGCTCCTACAATGAGCAGTTCTTC
TRBV6-5	TRBD1	TRBJ1-2	CASSYLTGVGVYGYTF	TGTGCCAGCAGTTACCTTACAGGGGTCGGTGTCTATGGCTACACCTTC
TRBV4-2	NA	TRBJ1-2	CASSQGGAGGYTF	TGTGCCAGCAGCCAAGGGGGCGCAGGGGGCTACACCTTC
TRBV10-3	NA	TRBJ2-7	CAIRSSSYEQYF	TGTGCCATTCGGTCGAGCTCCTACGAGCAGTACTTC
TRBV5-4	TRBD1	TRBJ2-3	CASSQKRQGVIFMSDTQYF	TGTGCCAGCAGCCAAAAAAGACAGGGGGTCATTTTTATGTCAGATACGCAGTATTTT
TRBV5-8	TRBD1	TRBJ1-1	CASSFDARGYGDTEAFF	TGTGCCAGCAGCTTTGATGCCAGGGGGTATGGCGACACTGAAGCTTTCTTT
TRBV25-1	NA	TRBJ2-1	CASSNHGLVKDRGEQFF	TGTGCCAGCAGCAACCACGGACTGGTGAAAGACCGGGGTGAGCAGTTCTTC
TRBV5-4	TRBD1	TRBJ2-3	CASSLRGPSTDTQYF	TGTGCCAGCAGCTTAAGGGGGCCTAGCACAGATACGCAGTATTTT
TRBV19	NA	TRBJ1-6	CASSLRRSDNSPLHF	TGTGCCAGTAGCCTCAGAAGGAGTGATAATTCACCCCTCCACTTT
TRBV27	NA	TRBJ2-2	CANRDTNTGELFF	TGTGCCAACCGGGACACCAACACCGGGGAGCTGTTTTTT